A single sample is the source of the 26 T cell receptor beta chains below, sequenced in a study of blood T cell repertoires in COVID-19. Clones were read by immunoSEQ multiplex PCR, and TCRdb kept only the in-frame ones, dropping some. This table holds 250,000 or so clones, almost 90% found once. The sequenced material came from peripheral blood. The receptors were sampled from a man older than 75 with acute or convalescent COVID-19.

A few counts support this clone. V gene TRBV4-2 combines with J gene TRBJ2-2; D possibly corresponds to TRBD1 (5 bases). Germline V gene data show CDR1 as LGHNA and CDR2 as YNFKEQ. Trimming cost V 3 bases and J 5 bases, with 13 bases left between them. The CDR3 spans 15 residues. Written as DNA, the CDR3 is TGTGCCAGCAGCCAGACCTGGGGCCAAACCGGGGAGCTGTTTTTT. Its protein is CASSQTWGQTGELFF.

This chain uses TRBV6-5 with TRBJ1-1, with no clear D. This CDR3 comprises 12 residues. Germline CDR1 MNHEY, CDR2 SVGAGI. Trimming pared 7 bases from V and 0 bases from J, leaving 6 bases between. The CDR3 DNA follows: TGTGCCAGCAAGGAGATGAACACTGAAGCTTTCTTT. Encoded protein: CASKEMNTEAFF.

The J gene is TRBJ2-1, the V gene TRBV10-3; no firm D call. The CDR3 runs to 11 residues. The V end lost 4 bases, the J end lost 5 bases, and 3 bases lay between the germline ends. CDR1 is ENHRY and CDR2 is SYGVKD in the germline V gene. CDR3 sequence (DNA): TGTGCCATCAGTGGGCACAATGAGCAGTTCTTC. Protein: CAISGHNEQFF.

The chain is built from TRBV9 and TRBJ1-3; D remains ambiguous. Per germline, CDR1 SGDLS and CDR2 YYNGEE. The CDR3 consists of 16 residues. Trimming took 4 bases from V and 0 from J, leaving 14 bases between them. DNA for the CDR3: TGTGCCAGCAGCATCGAGGTATCTGGCTCTGGAAACACCATATATTTT. It translates to CASSIEVSGSGNTIYF.

The chain recombines TRBV9 with TRBJ2-1; 7 positions match TRBD2. J was trimmed by 3 bases and V by 7 bases; bases with no gene match: 10. The CDR3 contains 15 residues. Germline-derived CDR1 and CDR2 are SGDLS and YYNGEE. The CDR3 loop is CASSSAGEFYNEQFF. The CDR3 nucleotides read TGTGCCAGCTCGAGTGCGGGAGAATTCTACAATGAGCAGTTCTTC.

This CDR3 reads CATRGTGERRAFF. The CDR3 DNA sequence: TGTGCCACCAGGGGGACAGGTGAAAGGAGAGCTTTCTTT. This rearrangement joins TRBV24-1 to TRBJ1-1; TRBD1 aligns across 8 bases. The ends lost 7 bases at V and 10 bases at J; junction bases unmatched: 10. Germline values: CDR1 KGHDR, CDR2 SFDVKD. CDR3 length equals 13 residues.

The V and J genes are TRBV18 and TRBJ1-2; perhaps TRBD1 as D (6 bases). The CDR3 sequence is 15 residues long. Trimming shortened V by 0 bases and J by 6 bases, and 14 bases separated the two germline ends. The germline CDR1 and CDR2 sequences are KGHSH and LQKENI. CDR3: CASSPPGSGVDGYTF. DNA of the CDR3: TGTGCCAGCTCACCACCGGGTTCAGGGGTAGATGGCTACACCTTC.

The chain recombines TRBV5-1 with TRBJ1-1, with D maybe TRBD1 (6 bases). Trimming stripped 2 bases from V and 7 bases from J, with 12 bases between. CDR1 is SGHRS and CDR2 is YFSETQ in the germline V gene. This CDR3 region has 13 residues. The CDR3 loop reads CASSLVGGVEAFF. The CDR3 DNA reads TGCGCCAGCAGCTTAGTAGGGGGGGTTGAAGCTTTCTTT.

This clone was seen more than once but under ten times. The chain couples TRBV14 to TRBJ1-6; unclear D gene. This CDR3 comprises 15 residues. Trimming removed 4 bases at V and 2 bases at J, with 9 bases between. Looked up from germline, CDR1 is SGHDN and CDR2 is FVKESK. The CDR3 is CASSPYGAYNSPLHF. The CDR3 nucleotides are TGTGCCAGCAGCCCATATGGAGCCTATAATTCACCCCTCCACTTT.

This clone was detected only a few times. The J gene is TRBJ2-3, the V gene TRBV9, with D tentatively TRBD2 (5 bases). This CDR3 is built from 15 residues. Trimming shortened V by 0 bases and J by 0 bases, and 8 bases separated the two germline ends. Germline V gene data show CDR1 as SGDLS and CDR2 as YYNGEE. CDR3 amino acids: CASSVGGWSTDTQYF. For the CDR3, the DNA is TGTGCCAGCAGCGTAGGAGGGTGGAGCACAGATACGCAGTATTTT.

V usage is TRBV19 and J usage is TRBJ2-1; TRBD2 agrees at 9 bases. V was pared by 7 bases and J by 8 bases, with 9 bases of the junction left unmatched. This CDR3 has 14 residues. The germline V gene encodes CDR1 LNHDA and CDR2 SQIVND (reference sequence). CDR3 coding DNA: TGTGCCAGTATGTCGGTAGCGGGAGTTTATGAGCAGTTCTTC. Its translation is CASMSVAGVYEQFF. The whole variable domain, remainder taken from reference TRBV19 and TRBJ2-1, is DGGITQSPKYLFRKEGQNVTLSCEQNLNHDAMYWYRQDPGQGLRLIYYSQIVNDFQKGDIAEGYSVSREKKESFPLTVTSAQKNPTAFYLCASMSVAGVYEQFFGPGTRLTVL.

The chain employs TRBV28 and TRBJ2-1; a possible D gene is TRBD1 (5 bases). CDR3 length: 13 residues. Germline values: CDR1 MDHEN, CDR2 SYDVKM. V dropped 7 bases and J dropped 5 bases, with 12 bases sitting between them. This chain's CDR3 is CASTLRQNNEQFF. The CDR3 region has the DNA TGTGCCAGCACCCTCCGACAGAACAATGAGCAGTTCTTC.

This rearrangement joins TRBV19 to TRBJ2-7; D might be TRBD1 (6 bases). V gave up 3 bases and J gave up 6 bases, with 12 bases separating them. The CDR3 has 13 amino acids. Germline-derived CDR1 and CDR2 are LNHDA and SQIVND (reference sequence). CDR3 DNA sequence: TGTGCCAGTAGTATGGGACATACCGGCGAGCAGTACTTC. Protein: CASSMGHTGEQYF.

The chain links TRBV4-3 to TRBJ1-5; 7 bases are shared with TRBD1. CDR3 size: 18 residues. The trim removed 0 bases at V and 3 bases at J, leaving 11 bases unmatched. The V gene's germline CDR1 is LGHNA and CDR2 YSLEER. The CDR3 sequence is CASSQDGPGGRNNQPQHF. DNA for the CDR3: TGCGCCAGCAGCCAAGATGGGCCAGGGGGGAGAAACAATCAGCCCCAGCATTTT.

The chain carries TRBV25-1 and TRBJ2-1; no definite D call. The CDR3 sequence is 15 residues long. Germline values: CDR1 MGHDK, CDR2 SYGVNS. The V gene lost 4 bases and the J gene lost 1 base, with 11 bases spanning the gap. This CDR3 reads CASSGVSQSYNEQFF. The CDR3 DNA reads as TGTGCCAGCAGTGGAGTTTCCCAATCCTACAATGAGCAGTTCTTC.

The V gene is TRBV6-5, the J gene TRBJ1-6, with 9 bases lining up with TRBD1. Trimming took 7 bases from V and 7 from J; bases not matched to a gene: 8. CDR1 and CDR2 from the germline V gene are MNHEY and SVGAGI. The CDR3 runs to 15 residues. The CDR3 nucleotides read TGTGCCAGCAACGGACAGGGGCTCAAAAATTCACCCCTCCACTTT. It translates to CASNGQGLKNSPLHF.

J is TRBJ1-3 and V is TRBV5-1; 7 bases align to TRBD1. After removal of 0 bases from V and 5 bases from J, the junction contained 2 bases not matched to a gene. The CDR3 extends over 14 amino acids. CDR1 SGHRS and CDR2 YFSETQ come from the germline V gene. This CDR3 is CASSLEQGRNTIYF. CDR3 in DNA: TGCGCCAGCAGCTTGGAACAGGGGAGAAACACCATATATTTT. The whole variable domain, filled in from reference TRBV5-1 and TRBJ1-3, reads KAGVTQTPRYLIKTRGQQVTLSCSPISGHRSVSWYQQTPGQGLQFLFEYFSETQRNKGNFPGRFSGRQFSNSRSEMNVSTLELGDSALYLCASSLEQGRNTIYFGEGSWLTVV.

The chain is built from TRBV28 and TRBJ1-1; D is ambiguous. The CDR3 is 12 residues long. V was trimmed by 5 bases and J by 5 bases, leaving 9 bases between them. Per germline, CDR1 MDHEN and CDR2 SYDVKM. The CDR3 region is CASSQQRTEAFF. Written as DNA, the CDR3 is TGTGCCAGCAGTCAACAGCGGACTGAAGCTTTCTTT.

The chain combines TRBV7-2 with TRBJ1-5, with 7 bases lining up with TRBD1. The CDR3 length is 14 residues. With 6 bases clipped from V and 6 bases from J, the junction kept 8 bases outside the gene matches. The V gene's germline CDR1 is SGHTA and CDR2 FQGNSA. For the CDR3, the DNA is TGTGCCAGCAGTTTGACAGGGATGGGTCAGCCCCAGCATTTT. It translates to CASSLTGMGQPQHF. The full variable domain, completed using reference TRBV7-2 and TRBJ1-5, is GAGVSQSPSNKVTEKGKDVELRCDPISGHTALYWYRQSLGQGLEFLIYFQGNSAPDKSGLPSDRFSAERTGGSVSTLTIQRTQQEDSAVYLCASSLTGMGQPQHFGDGTRLSIL.

J is TRBJ2-1 and V is TRBV7-3; TRBD2 matches 12 bases. Unmatched junction bases numbered 7, after V lost 5 bases and J lost 5 bases. This CDR3 is built from 16 residues. Germline V gene sequence: CDR1 SGHTA, CDR2 FQGTGA. The CDR3 DNA sequence: TGTGCCAGCAGCCCACTAGCGGGGGGCCTTAACAATGAGCAGTTCTTC. Residues: CASSPLAGGLNNEQFF.

The chain couples TRBV27 to TRBJ1-5; TRBD1 agrees at 7 bases. Germline V gives CDR1 MNHEY, CDR2 SMNVEV (reference sequence). V was pared by 4 bases and J by 1 base, with 4 bases of the junction left unmatched. This CDR3 spans 15 amino acids. CDR3 in amino acids: CASSWAGGSNQPQHF. The CDR3 bases are TGTGCCAGCAGTTGGGCAGGGGGGAGCAATCAGCCCCAGCATTTT.

This clone was found once. The rearrangement joins TRBV28 to TRBJ1-3; no clear D. V was cut by 6 bases and J by 2 bases, with 8 bases left in between. There are 13 residues in the CDR3. Germline V gives CDR1 MDHEN, CDR2 SYDVKM. The CDR3 here is CASSPGAGNTIYF. Here the CDR3 DNA reads TGTGCCAGCAGCCCCGGGGCTGGAAACACCATATATTTT.

The genes are TRBV5-1 and TRBJ2-7; 10 bases fit TRBD2. CDR1 and CDR2 (germline): SGHRS, YFSETQ. The CDR3 runs 16 residues. The ends lost 3 bases at V and 4 bases at J; junction bases unmatched: 10. DNA of the CDR3: TGCGCCAGCAGCTCTTTATCTAGCGGGAGTCTATACGAGCAGTACTTC. Its protein is CASSSLSSGSLYEQYF.

In this sample, this clone turned up once. This chain uses TRBV18 with TRBJ2-5; 7 nucleotides align to TRBD2. V trimming: 7 bases; J trimming: 2 bases; junction bases outside the gene matches: 4. The V gene's germline CDR1 is KGHSH and CDR2 LQKENI. The CDR3 has 13 amino acids. The CDR3 DNA reads as TGTGCCAGCTGCCGGGACTATCAAGAGACCCAGTACTTC. Residues: CASCRDYQETQYF.

The V gene is TRBV11-2, the J gene TRBJ1-1; D is possibly TRBD1 (5 bases). Looked up from germline, CDR1 is SGHAT and CDR2 is FQNNGV. There are 15 residues in the CDR3. CDR3 residues: CASGRGRAMNTEAFF. CDR3 DNA: TGTGCAAGTGGTAGGGGCAGGGCCATGAACACTGAAGCTTTCTTT.

This clone was observed a single time. V usage is TRBV7-7 and J usage is TRBJ2-3, with 10 nucleotides matching TRBD2. Germline lookup yields CDR1 SSHAT and CDR2 FNYEAQ (reference sequence). The CDR3 consists of 11 residues. CDR3 DNA sequence: TGTTTGGAGCGGGAGGGAGATACGCAGTATTTT. It is translated as CLEREGDTQYF.